Following are 5 T cell receptor beta chains from one sample sequenced in a study of blood T cell repertoires in COVID-19 (TCRdb year 2020). Receptor amplification or capture employed the immunoSEQ multiplex PCR assay. TCRdb limited this immuneACCESS table to in-frame rearrangements with V and J called. A share of clones is missing; checked studies link under half to unresolved V genes, and the rest is unexplained. The sample table records 85,000 to 95,000 clones; about 83% of these occur just once. Under 30% of the sample lies in the top ten. Sequencing was carried out using peripheral blood. The receptors originated from a human donor in a cohort sampled during active COVID-19.

The chain employs TRBV5-6 and TRBJ1-2; D may be TRBD1 (6 bases). This CDR3 has 15 amino acids. Between the trimmed V and J ends, which lost 2 bases and 3 bases, there was a span of 14 bases. CDR1 SGHDT and CDR2 YYEEEE come from the germline V gene. The CDR3 coding sequence is TGTGCCAGCAGCTTCCTCACAGGGAGACACTATGGCTACACCTTC. Translation gives CASSFLTGRHYGYTF.

This clone showed up just once. The gene calls are TRBV6-5 and TRBJ1-1; tentative D call: TRBD1 (6 bases). The CDR3 is made up of 14 amino acids. Trimming stripped 6 bases from V and 5 bases from J, with 16 bases between. Germline V lookup: CDR1 MNHEY, CDR2 SVGAGI. The CDR3 region is CASRYRAGGTEAFF. The CDR3 DNA follows: TGTGCCAGCAGATACAGGGCGGGGGGTACTGAAGCTTTCTTT.

The genes are TRBV27 and TRBJ2-7, with 8 bases lining up with TRBD1. This CDR3 comprises 15 residues. Germline V CDR1 and CDR2: MNHEY, SMNVEV (reference sequence). V lost 0 bases to trimming and J lost 5 bases; unmatched junction nucleotides: 6. CDR3 DNA: TGTGCCAGCAGTTTATCCGGGACAGGAGCCAACGAGCAGTACTTC. Its protein is CASSLSGTGANEQYF.

This clone was detected only a few times. This sequence joins TRBV6-5 and TRBJ2-7; 11 bases are shared with TRBD1. The CDR3 runs to 15 residues. V was pared by 6 bases and J by 3 bases, with 7 bases of the junction left unmatched. Germline V CDR1 and CDR2: MNHEY, SVGAGI. The CDR3 nucleotides are TGTGCCAGCAGCCCGGGACAGGGGGTGATCTACGAGCAGTACTTC. Amino acid sequence: CASSPGQGVIYEQYF.

Written as DNA, the CDR3 is TGCGCCAGCAGCCAAGGGGGCGGGAGAGCCGCGACCCAGTACTTC. Translation gives CASSQGGGRAATQYF. The chain joins TRBV4-3 to TRBJ2-5, with 7 bases aligning to TRBD2. The germline V gene has CDR1 LGHNA and CDR2 YSLEER. The CDR3 loop spans 15 amino acids. The V segment lost 1 base and the J segment 7 bases; nucleotides outside the gene matches: 9.